This T cell receptor beta chain appears in the sequencing data of a study of T cell changes during pregnancy in multiple sclerosis. Produced via immunoSEQ multiplex PCR; TCRdb's table is partial and in-frame only. The sample has tens of thousands of clones; roughly 92% are singletons. CDR3 size: 16 residues. Trimming pared 7 bases from V and 0 bases from J, leaving 15 bases between. CDR1 and CDR2 from the germline V gene are MDHEN and SYDVKM. The sequencing here drew on peripheral blood, taken after pregnancy. The rearrangement uses TRBV28 and TRBJ2-2; tentatively, D is TRBD1 (5 bases). The receptor comes from a female donor in good health, enrolled as a control in a pregnancy study. The CDR3: CASMGAGLSNTGELFF. The CDR3 DNA follows: TGTGCCAGCATGGGTGCAGGGCTATCGAACACCGGGGAGCTGTTTTTT.